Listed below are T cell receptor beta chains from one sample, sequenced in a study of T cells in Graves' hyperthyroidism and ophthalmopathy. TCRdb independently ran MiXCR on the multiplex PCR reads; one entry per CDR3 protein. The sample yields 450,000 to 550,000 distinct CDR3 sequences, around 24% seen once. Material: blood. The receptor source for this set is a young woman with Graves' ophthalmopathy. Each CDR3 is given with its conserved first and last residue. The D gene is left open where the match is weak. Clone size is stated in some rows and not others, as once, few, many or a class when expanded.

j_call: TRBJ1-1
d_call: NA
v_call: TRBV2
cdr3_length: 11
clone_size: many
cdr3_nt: TGTGCCCAGGACTGGGGGACTGAAGCTTTCTTT
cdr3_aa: CAQDWGTEAFF

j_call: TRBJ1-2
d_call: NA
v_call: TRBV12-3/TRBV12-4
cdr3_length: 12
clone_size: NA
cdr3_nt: TGTGCCAGCAGTTTAGGACCCCCGGTCTACACCTTC
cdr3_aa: CASSLGPPVYTF

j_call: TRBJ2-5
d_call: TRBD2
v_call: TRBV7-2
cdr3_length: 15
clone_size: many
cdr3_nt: TGTGCCAGCAGCTTAAATCTAGCGGGGGGGGAGACCCAGTACTTC
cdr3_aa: CASSLNLAGGETQYF

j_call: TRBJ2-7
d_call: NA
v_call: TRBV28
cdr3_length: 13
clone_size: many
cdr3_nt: TGTGCCAGCAGCGGGGGGCCCAACTACGAGCAGTACTTC
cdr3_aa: CASSGGPNYEQYF

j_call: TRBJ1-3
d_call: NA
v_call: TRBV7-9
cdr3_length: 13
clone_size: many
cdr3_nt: TGTGCCAGCAGCCCGGGACGACGAAACACCATATATTTT
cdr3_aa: CASSPGRRNTIYF

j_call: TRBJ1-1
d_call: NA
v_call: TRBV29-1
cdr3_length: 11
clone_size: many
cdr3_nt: TGCAGCGGGGAAACGGGGACTGAAGCTTTCTTT
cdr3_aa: CSGETGTEAFF

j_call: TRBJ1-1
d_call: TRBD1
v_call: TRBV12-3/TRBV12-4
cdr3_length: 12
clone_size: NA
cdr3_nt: TGTGCCATCAGGGGGTTTGGCACTGAAGCTTTCTTT
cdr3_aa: CAIRGFGTEAFF

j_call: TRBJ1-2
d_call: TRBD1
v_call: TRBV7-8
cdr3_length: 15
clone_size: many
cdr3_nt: TGTGCCAGCAGATACACGAGGGACAGGGAGTATGGCTACACCTTC
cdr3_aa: CASRYTRDREYGYTF

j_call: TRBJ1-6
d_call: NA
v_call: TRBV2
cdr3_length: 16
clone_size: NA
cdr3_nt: TGTGCCAGCGTATGGCATCCGGCGGGTGGAAATTCACCCCTCCACTTT
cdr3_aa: CASVWHPAGGNSPLHF

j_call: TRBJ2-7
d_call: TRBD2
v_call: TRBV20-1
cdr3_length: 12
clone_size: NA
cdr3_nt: TGCAGGGGGGGGGACGGGTCCTACGAGCAGTACTTC
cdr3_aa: CRGGDGSYEQYF

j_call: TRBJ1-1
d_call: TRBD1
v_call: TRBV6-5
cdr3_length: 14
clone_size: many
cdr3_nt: TGTGCCAGCAGTTCGGACAGGGGGCGAGGTGAAGCTTTCTTT
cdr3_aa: CASSSDRGRGEAFF

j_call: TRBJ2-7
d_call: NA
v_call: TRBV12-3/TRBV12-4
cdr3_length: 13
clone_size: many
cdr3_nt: TGTGCCAGCAGTTTAGTTAGGGTCAACGAGCAGTACTTC
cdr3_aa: CASSLVRVNEQYF

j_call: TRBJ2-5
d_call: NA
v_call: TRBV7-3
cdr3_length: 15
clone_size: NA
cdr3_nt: TGTGCCAGCAGCTTAATATCAGGGGACCAAGAGACCCAGTACTTC
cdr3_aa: CASSLISGDQETQYF

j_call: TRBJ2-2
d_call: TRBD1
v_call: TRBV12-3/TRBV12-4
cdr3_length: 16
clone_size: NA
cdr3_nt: TGTGCCAGCAGTCTCGTAGGGACAGAACACACCGGGGAGCTGTTTTTT
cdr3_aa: CASSLVGTEHTGELFF

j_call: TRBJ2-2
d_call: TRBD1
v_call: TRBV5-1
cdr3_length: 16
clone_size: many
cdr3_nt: TGCGCCAGCAGCCCGGGGCAGGGGGCGCCCACCGGGGAGCTGTTTTTT
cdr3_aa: CASSPGQGAPTGELFF

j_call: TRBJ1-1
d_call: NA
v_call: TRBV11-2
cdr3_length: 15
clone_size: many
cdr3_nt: TGTGCCAGCAGCTTAGACCTGGCGGTGAACACTGAAGCTTTCTTT
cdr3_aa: CASSLDLAVNTEAFF

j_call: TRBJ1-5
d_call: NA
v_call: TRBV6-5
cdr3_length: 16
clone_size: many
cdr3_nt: TGTGCCAGCAGTTACCTAGGGCCTGCTGGGAATCAGCCCCAGCATTTT
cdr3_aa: CASSYLGPAGNQPQHF

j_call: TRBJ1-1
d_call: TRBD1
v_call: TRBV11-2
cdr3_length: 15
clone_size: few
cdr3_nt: TGTGCCAGCAGCCCAACGACAGGGGTGAACACTGAAGCTTTCTTT
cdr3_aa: CASSPTTGVNTEAFF

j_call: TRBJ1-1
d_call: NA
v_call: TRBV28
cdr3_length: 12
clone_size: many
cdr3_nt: TGTGCCAGCAGCCCCCGGTTCGGTGAAGCTTTCTTT
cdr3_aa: CASSPRFGEAFF

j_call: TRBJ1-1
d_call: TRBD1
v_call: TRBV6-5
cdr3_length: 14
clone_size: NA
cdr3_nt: TGTGCCAGCAGTTACGGGACAGGGATGACTGAAGCTTTCTTT
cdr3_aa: CASSYGTGMTEAFF

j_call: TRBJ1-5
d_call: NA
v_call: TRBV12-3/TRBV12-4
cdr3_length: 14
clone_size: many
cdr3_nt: TGTGCCAGCAGTTCTGACAGGATCAATCAGCCCCAGCATTTT
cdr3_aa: CASSSDRINQPQHF

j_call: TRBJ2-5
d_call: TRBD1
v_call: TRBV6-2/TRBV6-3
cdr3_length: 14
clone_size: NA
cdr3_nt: TGTGCCAGCAGTCGGACAGGGTCCGCAGAGACCCAGTACTTC
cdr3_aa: CASSRTGSAETQYF

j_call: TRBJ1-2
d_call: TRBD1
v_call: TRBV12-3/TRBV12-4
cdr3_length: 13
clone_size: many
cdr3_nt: TGTGCCAGCAGTTCACCAGGGGGCTATGGCTACACCTTC
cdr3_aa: CASSSPGGYGYTF

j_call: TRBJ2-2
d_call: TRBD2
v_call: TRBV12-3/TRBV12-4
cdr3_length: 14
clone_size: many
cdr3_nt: TGTGCCAGCGAGACTAGCGGATACACCGGGGAGCTGTTTTTT
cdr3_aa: CASETSGYTGELFF

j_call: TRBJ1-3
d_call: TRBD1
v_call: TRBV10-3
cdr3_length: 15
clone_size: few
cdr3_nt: TGTGCCATCAGAGACAGGGTGACGACTGGAAACACCATATATTTT
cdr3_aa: CAIRDRVTTGNTIYF

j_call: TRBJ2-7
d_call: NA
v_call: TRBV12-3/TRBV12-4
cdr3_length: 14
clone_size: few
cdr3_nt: TGTGCCAGCAGTTTAGTCGCTAGGTTGCACGAGCAGTACTTC
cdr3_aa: CASSLVARLHEQYF

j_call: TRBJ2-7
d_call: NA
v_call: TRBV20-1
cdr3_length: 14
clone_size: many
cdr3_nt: TGCAGTGCTAGCCTCAGTAGCCTAGTCTACGAGCAGTACTTC
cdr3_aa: CSASLSSLVYEQYF

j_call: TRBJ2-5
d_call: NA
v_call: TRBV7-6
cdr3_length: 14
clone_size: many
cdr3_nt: TGTGCCAGCAGTTTCAACCTGCTACCAGAGACCCAGTACTTC
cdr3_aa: CASSFNLLPETQYF

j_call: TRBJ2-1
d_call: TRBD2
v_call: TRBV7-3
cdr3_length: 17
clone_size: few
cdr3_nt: TGTGCCAGCAGCTTATATGGGACTAGCGGGGGGGCCGGTGAGCAGTTCTTC
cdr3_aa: CASSLYGTSGGAGEQFF

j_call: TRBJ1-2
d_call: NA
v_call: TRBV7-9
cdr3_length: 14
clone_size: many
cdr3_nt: TGTGCCAGCAGCTTAGACGGCTTCGTCTATGGCTACACCTTC
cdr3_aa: CASSLDGFVYGYTF

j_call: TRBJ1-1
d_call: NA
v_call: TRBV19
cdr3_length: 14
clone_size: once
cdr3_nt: TGTGCCAGTAGGGTAAAGAACAGGGAAACTGAAGCTTTCTTT
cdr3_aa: CASRVKNRETEAFF

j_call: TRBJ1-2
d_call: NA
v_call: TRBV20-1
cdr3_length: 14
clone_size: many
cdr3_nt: TGCAGTGCTAGAGTATCCAGGGGTGCCTATGGCTACACCTTC
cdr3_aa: CSARVSRGAYGYTF

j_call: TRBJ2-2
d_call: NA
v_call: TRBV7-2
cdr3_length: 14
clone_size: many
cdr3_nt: TGTGCCAGCAGCTTCGACGGGTACACCGGGGAGCTGTTTTTT
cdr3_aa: CASSFDGYTGELFF

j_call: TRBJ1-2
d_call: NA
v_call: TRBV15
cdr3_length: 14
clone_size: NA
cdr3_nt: TGTGCCACCAGCCCCCGAGAGGTCAACTATGGCTACACCTTC
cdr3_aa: CATSPREVNYGYTF

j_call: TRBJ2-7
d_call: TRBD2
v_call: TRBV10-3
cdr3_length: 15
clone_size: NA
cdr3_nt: TGTGCCATCAGTGAGGCTAGCGGGGGTAACTACGAGCAGTACTTC
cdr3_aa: CAISEASGGNYEQYF

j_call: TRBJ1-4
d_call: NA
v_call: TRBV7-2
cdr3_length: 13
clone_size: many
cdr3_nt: TGTGCCAGCAGCCTAGGGCCAACGGAAAAACTGTTTTTT
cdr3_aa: CASSLGPTEKLFF

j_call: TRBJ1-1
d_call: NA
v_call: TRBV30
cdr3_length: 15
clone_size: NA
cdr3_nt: TGTGCCTGTAGCATCGAATTTGGGGGAAGCACTGAAGCTTTCTTT
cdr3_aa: CACSIEFGGSTEAFF

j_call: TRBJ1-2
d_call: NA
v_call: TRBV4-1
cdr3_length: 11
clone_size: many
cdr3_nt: TGCGCCAGCAGCCAAGATCATGGCTACACCTTC
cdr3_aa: CASSQDHGYTF

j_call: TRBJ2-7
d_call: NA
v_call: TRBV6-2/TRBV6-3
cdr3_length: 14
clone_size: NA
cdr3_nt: TGTGCCAGCAGTTACTTGACAGCGTCCTACGAGCAGTACTTC
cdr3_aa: CASSYLTASYEQYF

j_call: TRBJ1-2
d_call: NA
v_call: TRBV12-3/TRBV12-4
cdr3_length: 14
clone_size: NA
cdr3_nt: TGTGCCAGCAGTTCAAGCAGGGCAAACTATGGCTACACCTTC
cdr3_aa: CASSSSRANYGYTF

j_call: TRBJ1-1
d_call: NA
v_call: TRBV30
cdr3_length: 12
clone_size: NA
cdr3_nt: TGTGCCTGGAGTGACCTCTACACTGAAGCTTTCTTT
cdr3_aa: CAWSDLYTEAFF

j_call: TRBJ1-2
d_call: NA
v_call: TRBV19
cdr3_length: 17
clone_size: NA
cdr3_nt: TGTGCCAGTAGTGTCGTCCCCTACAGGGTATATGGCTATGGCTACACCTTC
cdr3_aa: CASSVVPYRVYGYGYTF

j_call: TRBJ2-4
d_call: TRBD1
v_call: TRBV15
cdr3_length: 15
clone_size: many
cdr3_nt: TGTGCCACCAGCAGAGCTACACAGGGGGTGGACATTCAGTACTTC
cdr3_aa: CATSRATQGVDIQYF

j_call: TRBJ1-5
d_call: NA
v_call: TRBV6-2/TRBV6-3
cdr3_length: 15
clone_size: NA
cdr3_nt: TGTGCCAGCAGTTACCGGGGCCAGAGCAGTCAGCCCCAGCATTTT
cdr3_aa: CASSYRGQSSQPQHF

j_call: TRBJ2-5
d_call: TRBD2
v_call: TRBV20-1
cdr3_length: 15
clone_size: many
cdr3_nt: TGCAGTGCTAGAGCCAGGGCTAGCGGGCAAGAGACCCAGTACTTC
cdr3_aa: CSARARASGQETQYF

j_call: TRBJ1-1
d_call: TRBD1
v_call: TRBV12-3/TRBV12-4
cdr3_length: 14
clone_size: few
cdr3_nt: TGTGCCAGCCGGGACAGGGGGCGGAACACTGGAGCTTTCTTT
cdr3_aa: CASRDRGRNTGAFF

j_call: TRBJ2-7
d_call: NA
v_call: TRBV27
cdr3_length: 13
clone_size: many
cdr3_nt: TGTGCCAGCAGTTTTCAGGGAACCTACGAGCAGTACTTC
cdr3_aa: CASSFQGTYEQYF

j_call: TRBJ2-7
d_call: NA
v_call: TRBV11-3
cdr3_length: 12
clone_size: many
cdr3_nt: TGTGCCAGCAGCCGGGACGGCAACGAGCAGTACTTC
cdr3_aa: CASSRDGNEQYF

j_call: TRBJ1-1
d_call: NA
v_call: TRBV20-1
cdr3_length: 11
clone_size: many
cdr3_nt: TGCAGTGCTCACCCCTTCACTGAAGCTTTCTTT
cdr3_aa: CSAHPFTEAFF

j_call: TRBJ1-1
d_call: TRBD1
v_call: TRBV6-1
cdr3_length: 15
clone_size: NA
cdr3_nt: TGTGCCAGCAGACCTTTGGGACAGGGAGAAACTGAAGCTTTCTTT
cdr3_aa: CASRPLGQGETEAFF

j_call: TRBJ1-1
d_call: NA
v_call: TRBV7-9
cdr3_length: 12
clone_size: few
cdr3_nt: TGTGCCAGCAGCTTATATGACCCTGAAGCTTTCTTT
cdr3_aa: CASSLYDPEAFF

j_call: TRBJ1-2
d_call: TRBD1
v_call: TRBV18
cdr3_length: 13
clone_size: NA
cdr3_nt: TGTGCCAGCTCAGAGGGACAGGGCAATGGCTACACCTTC
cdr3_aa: CASSEGQGNGYTF

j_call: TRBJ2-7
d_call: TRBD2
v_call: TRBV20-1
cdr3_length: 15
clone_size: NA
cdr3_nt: TGCAGTGCTAGGGCAACGGGACTACCCCTCTACGAGCAGTACTTC
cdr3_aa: CSARATGLPLYEQYF

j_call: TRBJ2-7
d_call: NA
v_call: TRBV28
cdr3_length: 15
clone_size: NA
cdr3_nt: TGTGCCAGCAGCCATAGGTTCGGAGCGATAGACGAGCAGTACTTC
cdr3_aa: CASSHRFGAIDEQYF

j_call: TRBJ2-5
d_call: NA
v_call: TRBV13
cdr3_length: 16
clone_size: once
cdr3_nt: TGTGCCAGCAGTTACTCCGTCCAGGCCTACCAAGAGACCCAGTACTTC
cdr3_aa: CASSYSVQAYQETQYF